This entry lists 18 T cell receptor beta chains sequenced from one sample in a study of T cell repertoires in cytomegalovirus infection. TCRdb itself ran the reads through MiXCR, one entry per CDR3 protein. The table lists hundreds of thousands of distinct CDR3 sequences, 20% to 30% of them singletons, with 8% in the top ten. Sequencing was performed on CD8+ T cells from PBMCs. The source is a human donor in good health (CMV status not recorded). Some clones in this sample may be carry-over from other donors' samples.

The chain joins TRBV7-9 to TRBJ2-3; no definite D call. Germline CDR1 SEHNR, CDR2 FQNEAQ (reference sequence). V was shortened by 5 bases and J by 6 bases, with 12 bases between the two germline ends. The CDR3 runs to 13 residues. The DNA of the CDR3 is TGTGCCAGCAGCCCCCCACCCGAGGATACGCAGTATTTT. Translated, it gives CASSPPPEDTQYF.

In regard to this clonotype: A clone one base away is much larger, so this may be a read error. This rearrangement joins TRBV4-2 to TRBJ1-5; no clear D gene. The CDR3 spans 15 residues. Germline-derived CDR1 and CDR2 are LGHNA and YNFKEQ. As DNA, the CDR3 is TGTACCAGCAGCCAGAATGGGGTCGGCAATCAGCCCCAGCATTTT. Translation: CTSSQNGVGNQPQHF.

Many counts were recorded for this clonotype. V is TRBV7-2 and J is TRBJ1-2, with D hard to call. Germline V gene lookup returns CDR1 SGHTA and CDR2 FQGNSA. The CDR3 totals 16 residues. V dropped 1 base and J dropped 0 bases, with 12 bases sitting between them. This CDR3 is CASSLVPIHPNYGYTF. The DNA of the CDR3 is TGTGCCAGCAGCTTAGTCCCGATCCACCCTAACTATGGCTACACCTTC.

This clonotype was detected only once. The rearrangement joins TRBV29-1 to TRBJ2-3, with D maybe TRBD2 (6 bases). The CDR3 is made up of 12 amino acids. Trimming pared 3 bases from V and 2 bases from J, leaving 6 bases between. Germline V gene data show CDR1 as SQVTM and CDR2 as ANQGSEA. The CDR3 spells CSVEDYTDTQYF. The CDR3 DNA is TGCAGCGTTGAGGACTACACAGATACGCAGTATTTT.

The chain uses TRBV9 and TRBJ2-7; 7 positions agree with TRBD1. The CDR3 is 13 amino acids. Losses at the gene ends were 4 bases for V and 6 bases for J; bases not matched to a gene: 7. Germline V gene data show CDR1 as SGDLS and CDR2 as YYNGEE. The CDR3 sequence: CASSPGTDGEQYV. DNA for the CDR3: TGTGCCAGCAGCCCCGGGACAGACGGCGAGCAGTACGTC.

This rearrangement joins TRBV28 to TRBJ2-3, with a weak D call TRBD2 (5 bases). Trimming took 2 bases from V and 3 from J, leaving 12 bases between them. CDR3 length equals 15 residues. Germline V gives CDR1 MDHEN, CDR2 SYDVKM. The CDR3 is CASSLLRRGTDTQYF. DNA of the CDR3: TGTGCCAGCAGTTTACTTAGGCGAGGGACAGATACGCAGTATTTT.

This chain links TRBV27 with TRBJ2-3, with D possibly being TRBD1 or TRBD2 (5 bases each). The CDR3 is made up of 15 amino acids. Germline loops: CDR1 MNHEY, CDR2 SMNVEV (reference sequence). Trimming stripped 6 bases from V and 4 bases from J, with 17 bases between. The CDR3 nucleotides are TGTGCCAGCAGCCAGCGATGGGGGAAGGCAGATACGCAGTATTTT. It encodes CASSQRWGKADTQYF.

This clonotype was counted at least ten times. The chain carries TRBV11-2 and TRBJ2-2; D might be TRBD1 (6 bases). Germline loops: CDR1 SGHAT, CDR2 FQNNGV. With 10 bases removed from V and 4 bases from J, the gap between germline ends came to 13 bases. The CDR3 runs 13 residues. In nucleotides, the CDR3 is TGTGCCACCACCCCAGGGGTCACCGGGGAGCTGTTTTTT. Its translation: CATTPGVTGELFF.

This clonotype was found a few times. The rearrangement uses TRBV7-9 and TRBJ1-1; D is undetermined. CDR1 and CDR2 (germline): SEHNR, FQNEAQ (reference sequence). Trimming shortened V by 5 bases and J by 5 bases, and 9 bases separated the two germline ends. The CDR3 consists of 12 residues. The CDR3 reads CASSKTVTEAFF. In DNA, the CDR3 is TGTGCCAGCAGCAAAACAGTGACTGAAGCTTTCTTT.

This clonotype has at least ten counts. The J gene is TRBJ2-5, the V gene TRBV7-2, with a weak D call TRBD1 (6 bases). CDR3 length: 14 residues. Germline values: CDR1 SGHTA, CDR2 FQGNSA. V was cut by 5 bases and J by 4 bases, with 14 bases left in between. CDR3 in DNA: TGTGCCAGCAGCGCAAACAGGGAAGGAGAGACCCAGTACTTC. Translated, it gives CASSANREGETQYF.

This chain joins TRBV29-1 and TRBJ1-2; D gene unclear. This CDR3 is 16 amino acids long. CDR1 is SQVTM and CDR2 is ANQGSEA in the germline V gene. V was cut by 4 bases and J by 2 bases, with 20 bases left in between. The CDR3 spells CSVVGRAKAGNYGYTF. DNA for the CDR3: TGCAGCGTTGTAGGCCGGGCCAAGGCGGGGAACTATGGCTACACCTTC.

The gene calls are TRBV28 and TRBJ2-1; D tentatively reads TRBD1 or TRBD2 (5 bases each). This CDR3 spans 14 amino acids. Per the germline V gene, CDR1 is MDHEN and CDR2 is SYDVKM. V was cut by 4 bases and J by 11 bases, with 18 bases left in between. Here the CDR3 DNA reads TGTGCCAGCAGTTCGGGGCAGCCGCGGACGAAGCAGTTCTTC. Translation gives CASSSGQPRTKQFF.

The gene calls are TRBV29-1 and TRBJ1-1, with D uncertain. V dropped 5 bases and J dropped 1 base, with 8 bases sitting between them. Germline CDR1 and CDR2: SQVTM and ANQGSEA. The CDR3 is 12 amino acids. CDR3 amino acids: CSVPGPNTEAFF. The CDR3 DNA sequence: TGCAGCGTTCCAGGCCCGAACACTGAAGCTTTCTTT.

This clonotype is a singleton in its sample. The CDR3 region has the DNA TGTGCCAAGGAGCGTTGTCAATTGCTTCAGGGGGCTGAGAACACTGAAGCTTTCTTT. Translated, it gives CAKERCQLLQGAENTEAFF. The chain links TRBV6-6 to TRBJ1-1; TRBD1 agrees at 8 bases. Germline CDR1 is MNHNY and CDR2 is SVGAGI (reference sequence). The CDR3 is made up of 19 amino acids. Trimming removed 10 bases from V and 1 base from J; junction bases left unmatched: 23.

This clonotype occurred many times. The genes are TRBV19 and TRBJ2-7; maybe TRBD2 (7 bases). Trimming took 5 bases from V and 0 from J, leaving 17 bases between them. This CDR3 contains 16 residues. Germline lookup yields CDR1 LNHDA and CDR2 SQIVND (reference sequence). CDR3: CASSPRGATGSYEQYF. As DNA, the CDR3 is TGTGCCAGTAGTCCCCGGGGGGCAACGGGCTCCTACGAGCAGTACTTC. The full variable domain, with the rest looked up from reference TRBV19 and TRBJ2-7, is DGGITQSPKYLFRKEGQNVTLSCEQNLNHDAMYWYRQDPGQGLRLIYYSQIVNDFQKGDIAEGYSVSREKKESFPLTVTSAQKNPTAFYLCASSPRGATGSYEQYFGPGTRLTVT.

The table lists this clonotype with a few counts. At one boundary the junction diverges from the germline segment, which might be a read error. CDR3 sequence reads: CANSPPGGDQETQYF. The CDR3 bases are TGTGCCAACAGCCCCCCGGGCGGGGATCAAGAGACCCAGTACTTC. This chain uses TRBV7-8 with TRBJ2-5, with TRBD2 as a possible D gene (6 bases). The CDR3 spans 15 residues. Germline CDR1 reads SGHVS; CDR2 reads FQNEAQ. Together with reference TRBV7-8 and TRBJ2-5, the CDR3 gives the full variable domain: GAGVSQSPRYKVAKRGQDVALRCDPISGHVSLFWYQQALGQGPEFLTYFQNEAQLDKSGLPSDRFFAERPEGSVSTLKIQRTQQEDSAVYLCANSPPGGDQETQYFGPGTRLLVL.

This chain connects TRBV25-1 to TRBJ1-6, with TRBD1 matching 9 bases. V was clipped by 3 bases and J by 10 bases; unmatched bases: 13. Germline values: CDR1 MGHDK, CDR2 SYGVNS. The CDR3 runs 17 residues. The CDR3 sequence is CASSDTTGGPMGSPLHF. The DNA of the CDR3 is TGTGCCAGCAGTGATACCACAGGGGGCCCTATGGGCTCACCCCTCCACTTT.

The chain joins TRBV27 to TRBJ1-5; D might be TRBD1 (5 bases). This CDR3 has 14 residues. The ends were cut back, 2 bases at V and 5 bases at J, with 10 bases in the middle. Germline CDR1 and CDR2: MNHEY and SMNVEV (reference sequence). Here the CDR3 reads CASSLGGRDQPQHF. The CDR3 DNA sequence: TGTGCCAGCAGTTTAGGGGGTAGGGATCAGCCCCAGCATTTT.